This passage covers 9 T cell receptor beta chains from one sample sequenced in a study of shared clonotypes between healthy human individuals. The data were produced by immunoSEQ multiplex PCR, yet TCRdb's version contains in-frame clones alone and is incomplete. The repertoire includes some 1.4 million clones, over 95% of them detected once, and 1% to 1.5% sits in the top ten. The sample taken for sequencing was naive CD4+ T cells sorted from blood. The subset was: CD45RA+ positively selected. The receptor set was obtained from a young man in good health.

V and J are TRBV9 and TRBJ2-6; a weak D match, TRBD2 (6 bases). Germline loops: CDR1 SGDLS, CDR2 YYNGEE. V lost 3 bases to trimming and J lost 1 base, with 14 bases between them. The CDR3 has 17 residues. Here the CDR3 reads CASSEAGRRSGANVLTF. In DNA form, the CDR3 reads TGTGCCAGCAGCGAGGCGGGACGGCGGTCTGGGGCCAACGTCCTGACTTTC.

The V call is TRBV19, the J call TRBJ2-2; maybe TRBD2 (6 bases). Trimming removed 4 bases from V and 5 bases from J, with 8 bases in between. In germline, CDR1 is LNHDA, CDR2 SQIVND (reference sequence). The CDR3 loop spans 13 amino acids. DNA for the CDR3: TGTGCCAGTAGTAACCGGGGGACCGGGGAGCTGTTTTTT. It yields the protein CASSNRGTGELFF.

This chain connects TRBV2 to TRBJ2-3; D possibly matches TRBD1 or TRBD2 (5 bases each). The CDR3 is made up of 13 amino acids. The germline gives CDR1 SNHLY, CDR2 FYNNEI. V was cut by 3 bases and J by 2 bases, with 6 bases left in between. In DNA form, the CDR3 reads TGTGCCAGCAGTGACGGGACCACAGATACGCAGTATTTT. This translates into CASSDGTTDTQYF.

The CDR3: CASRVTGASYEQYF. DNA for the CDR3: TGTGCCAGCAGAGTTACGGGAGCATCCTACGAGCAGTACTTC. This sequence joins TRBV6-1 and TRBJ2-7; tentatively, D is TRBD2 (6 bases). The CDR3 contains 14 residues. The V gene's germline CDR1 is MNHNS and CDR2 SASEGT. Trimming took 6 bases from V and 1 from J, leaving 13 bases between them.

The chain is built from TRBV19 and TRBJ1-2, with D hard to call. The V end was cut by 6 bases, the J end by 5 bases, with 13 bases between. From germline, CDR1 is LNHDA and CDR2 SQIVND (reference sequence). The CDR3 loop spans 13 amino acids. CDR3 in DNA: TGTGCCAGTAGCCGAAGGTTAACATATGGCTACACCTTC. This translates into CASSRRLTYGYTF.

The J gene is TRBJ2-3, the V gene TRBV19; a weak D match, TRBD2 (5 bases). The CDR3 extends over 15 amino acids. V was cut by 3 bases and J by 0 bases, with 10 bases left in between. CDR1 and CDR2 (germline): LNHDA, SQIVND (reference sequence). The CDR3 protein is CASSITGVSTDTQYF. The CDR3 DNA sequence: TGTGCCAGTAGTATTACCGGGGTCAGCACAGATACGCAGTATTTT. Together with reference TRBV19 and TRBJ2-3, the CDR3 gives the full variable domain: DGGITQSPKYLFRKEGQNVTLSCEQNLNHDAMYWYRQDPGQGLRLIYYSQIVNDFQKGDIAEGYSVSREKKESFPLTVTSAQKNPTAFYLCASSITGVSTDTQYFGPGTRLTVL.

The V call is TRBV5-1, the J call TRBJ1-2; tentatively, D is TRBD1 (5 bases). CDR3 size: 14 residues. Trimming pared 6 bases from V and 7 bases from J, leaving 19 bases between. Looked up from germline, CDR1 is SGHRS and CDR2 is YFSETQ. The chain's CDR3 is CASMEFSTQGGYTF. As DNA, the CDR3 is TGCGCCAGCATGGAATTTTCGACGCAGGGTGGCTACACCTTC.

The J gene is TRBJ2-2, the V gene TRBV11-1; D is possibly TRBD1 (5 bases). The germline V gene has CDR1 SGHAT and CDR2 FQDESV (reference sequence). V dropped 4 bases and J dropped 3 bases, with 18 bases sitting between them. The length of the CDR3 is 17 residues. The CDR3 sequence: CASSSTARQGYTGELFF. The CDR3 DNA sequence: TGTGCCAGCAGCTCAACGGCCCGGCAGGGATACACCGGGGAGCTGTTTTTT.

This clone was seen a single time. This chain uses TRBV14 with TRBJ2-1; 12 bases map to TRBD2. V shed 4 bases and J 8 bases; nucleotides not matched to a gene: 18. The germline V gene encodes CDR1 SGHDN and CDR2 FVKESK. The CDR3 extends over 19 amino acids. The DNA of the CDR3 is TGTGCCAGCAGCCTCGGACTAGCGGGATTTTGGGCGGTTCCGTATGAGCAGTTCTTC. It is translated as CASSLGLAGFWAVPYEQFF.